This TCR beta chain was identified in a study of T cell responses to AZD1222 COVID-19 vaccine. Study results and caveats: Recipients of two AZD1222 doses showed rising Spike-specific TCR breadth and depth. Baseline serostatus was positive in only a handful of AZD1222 recipients.

This clone was seen a single time. Its cognate antigen is unknown. TCRdb keeps only in-frame clones here, not all; method: immunoSEQ multiplex PCR. The data show about 120,000 clones, about 91% seen once. This receptor was taken from an adult in good health. Material: peripheral blood, obtained on day 0 of AZD1222 vaccination.

The CDR3 DNA is TGTGCCAGCAGTTTAAGTGGCGGGGGGGGCGCGCAGTACTTC. This sequence encodes CASSLSGGGGAQYF. The V gene is TRBV28, the J gene TRBJ2-7, with 9 bases that match TRBD2. J was trimmed by 9 bases and V by 2 bases; bases with no gene match: 8. The CDR3 runs to 14 residues. The germline gives CDR1 MDHEN, CDR2 SYDVKM.